This T cell receptor beta chain is drawn from a study of shared clonotypes between healthy human individuals. General observations from the study: The authors sampled blood alone, and tissue repertoires likely differ.

On this clone itself: Its antigen is undetermined.

Method: immunoSEQ multiplex PCR; TCRdb's copy keeps in-frame clones and lacks some. This sample has over 850,000 clones, with around three quarters found just once. V was clipped by 2 bases and J by 3 bases; unmatched bases: 6. The CDR3 has 15 amino acids. Germline CDR1 is MGHDK and CDR2 is SYGVNS. Source material: memory CD4+ T cells from PBMCs. The subset here: CD45RA-negative fraction. This clonotype was obtained from a man aged 18 to 29 in good health. Some clones in this sample may be carry-over from other donors' samples. V gene TRBV25-1 combines with J gene TRBJ2-7, with TRBD1 identical over 8 bases. CDR3 in amino acids: CASSEQGAYDYEQYF. CDR3 nucleotide sequence: TGTGCCAGCAGTGAACAGGGGGCGTACGACTACGAGCAGTACTTC.